This T cell receptor beta chain was recovered during a study of early T cells in non-severe SARS-CoV-2 infection. Study context: RNA in bulk from unsorted whole blood was sequenced, and chains were unpaired.

The V end was cut by 8 bases, the J end by 3 bases, with 14 bases between. CDR1 is MNHNY, CDR2 SVGAGI, per germline (reference sequence). The CDR3 sequence is 13 residues long. Study-wide results and limits: Reliance on VDJdb matching favored anti-spike CD8 responses; private and CD4 specificities were missed.

This clonotype was counted between two and nine times. The antigen is undetermined. Researchers tagged individual cDNA molecules with unique molecular identifiers. TCRdb ran MiXCR on the 5' RACE reads and lists one entry per CDR3 protein. The table shows 85,000 to 95,000 distinct CDR3 sequences, with over 15% occurring only once. The sequences come from whole blood, collected at baseline. This sequence originates from an adult who was a healthcare worker with PCR-confirmed SARS-CoV-2 infection or an uninfected control (not recorded which). The chain carries TRBV6-6 and TRBJ2-7; D is possibly TRBD1 (6 bases). The CDR3 loop is CASQPPDSYEQYF. The CDR3 DNA is TGTGCCAGCCAACCTCCGGACAGCTACGAGCAGTACTTC.